The source of this TCR beta chain is a study of T-cell memory formation after mild COVID-19. CDR3 length: 14 amino acids. V lost 9 bases and J lost 0; bases outside the gene matches: 7. CDR1 is SGHRS and CDR2 is YFSETQ in the germline V gene. TCRdb re-derived calls from the 5' RACE reads in MiXCR, one entry per CDR3 protein. The sample consists of 400,000 to 500,000 distinct CDR3 sequences, roughly 18% of them appearing once. Comments on this clonotype: Its target is not known.

The study's findings and limits: Clones that shrank (day 15 to 85) were balanced CD4/CD8, whereas later expanders leaned CD4+. Within pre-infection memory, some responding clones were found, suggesting cross-reactive memory joined.

Sequenced material: PBMCs or a T cell subset sorted from them (not recorded which). This receptor was taken from a man between 18 and 29 years old who had mild COVID-19 (a few samples of this study predate the infection). Cell type and time point are not known. The J gene is TRBJ2-7, the V gene TRBV5-1; TRBD1 aligns across 9 bases. The CDR3 region is CATRTGDVSYEQYF. In nucleotides, the CDR3 is TGCGCCACCAGGACAGGGGACGTCTCCTACGAGCAGTACTTC.